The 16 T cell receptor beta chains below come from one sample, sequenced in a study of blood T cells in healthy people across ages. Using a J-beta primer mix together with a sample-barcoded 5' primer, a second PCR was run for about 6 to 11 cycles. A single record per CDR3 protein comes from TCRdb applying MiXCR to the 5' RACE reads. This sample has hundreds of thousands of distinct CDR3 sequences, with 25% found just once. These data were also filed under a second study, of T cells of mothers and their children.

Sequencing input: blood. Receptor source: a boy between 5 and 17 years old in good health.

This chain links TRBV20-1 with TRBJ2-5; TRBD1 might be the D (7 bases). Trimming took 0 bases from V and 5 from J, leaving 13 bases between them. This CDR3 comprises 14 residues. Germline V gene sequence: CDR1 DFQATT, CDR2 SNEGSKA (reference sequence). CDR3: CSARDRRGRETQYF. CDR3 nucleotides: TGCAGTGCTAGAGATCGGAGGGGGCGGGAGACCCAGTACTTC.

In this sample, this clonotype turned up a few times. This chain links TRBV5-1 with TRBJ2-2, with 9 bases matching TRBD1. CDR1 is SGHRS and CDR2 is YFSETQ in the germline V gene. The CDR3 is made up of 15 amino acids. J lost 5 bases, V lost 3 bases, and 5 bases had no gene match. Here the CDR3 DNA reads TGCGCCAGCAGCTCGACAGGGGGTTATACCGGGGAGCTGTTTTTT. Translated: CASSSTGGYTGELFF.

The CDR3 sequence is CASIRGLAGADTQYF. In nucleotides, the CDR3 is TGTGCCAGCATCAGAGGACTAGCGGGGGCAGATACGCAGTATTTT. The chain uses TRBV6-1 and TRBJ2-3, with TRBD2 matching over 13 bases. The V segment lost 7 bases and the J segment 4 bases; nucleotides outside the gene matches: 5. The CDR3 extends over 15 amino acids. The germline CDR1 and CDR2 sequences are MNHNS and SASEGT.

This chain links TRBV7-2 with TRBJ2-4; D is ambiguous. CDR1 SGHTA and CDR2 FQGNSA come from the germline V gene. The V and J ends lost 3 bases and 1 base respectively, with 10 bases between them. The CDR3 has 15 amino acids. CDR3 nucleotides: TGTGCCAGCAGCTTCCACTTAGCTGCCAAAAACATTCAGTACTTC. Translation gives CASSFHLAAKNIQYF.

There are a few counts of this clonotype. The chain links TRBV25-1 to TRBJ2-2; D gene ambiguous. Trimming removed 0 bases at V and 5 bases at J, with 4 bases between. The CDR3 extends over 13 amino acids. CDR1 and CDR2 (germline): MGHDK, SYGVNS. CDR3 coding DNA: TGTGCCAGCAGTGAATACAGGACCGGGGAGCTGTTTTTT. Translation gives CASSEYRTGELFF. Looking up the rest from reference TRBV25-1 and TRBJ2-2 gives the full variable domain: EADIYQTPRYLVIGTGKKITLECSQTMGHDKMYWYQQDPGMELHLIHYSYGVNSTEKGDLSSESTVSRIRTEHFPLTLESARPSHTSQYLCASSEYRTGELFFGEGSRLTVL.

CDR3 protein: CASSRITRPETQYF. DNA of the CDR3: TGTGCCAGCAGCCGAATCACCCGACCAGAGACCCAGTACTTC. The chain carries TRBV28 and TRBJ2-5; no definite D call. The CDR3 contains 14 residues. The germline gives CDR1 MDHEN, CDR2 SYDVKM. V was clipped by 6 bases and J by 4 bases, with 15 bases between them.

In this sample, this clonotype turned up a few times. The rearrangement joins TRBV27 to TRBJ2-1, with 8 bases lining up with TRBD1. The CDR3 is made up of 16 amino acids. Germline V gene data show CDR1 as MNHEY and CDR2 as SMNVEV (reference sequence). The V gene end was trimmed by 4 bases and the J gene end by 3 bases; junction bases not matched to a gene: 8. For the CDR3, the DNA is TGTGCCAGCAGTTCCCAGGACAGGGATATCTACAATGAGCAGTTCTTC. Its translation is CASSSQDRDIYNEQFF.

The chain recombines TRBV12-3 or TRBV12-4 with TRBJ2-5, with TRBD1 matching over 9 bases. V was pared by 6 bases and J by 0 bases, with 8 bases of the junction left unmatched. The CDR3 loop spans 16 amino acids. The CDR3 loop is CASSLLDRGDQETQYF. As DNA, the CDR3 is TGTGCCAGCAGCTTGTTGGACAGGGGAGACCAAGAGACCCAGTACTTC.

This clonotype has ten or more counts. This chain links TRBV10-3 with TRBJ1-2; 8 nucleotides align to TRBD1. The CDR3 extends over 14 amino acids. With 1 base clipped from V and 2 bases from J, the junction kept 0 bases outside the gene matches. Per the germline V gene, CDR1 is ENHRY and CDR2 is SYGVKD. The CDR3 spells CAISEWTGNYGYTF. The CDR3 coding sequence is TGTGCCATCAGTGAGTGGACAGGGAACTATGGCTACACCTTC.

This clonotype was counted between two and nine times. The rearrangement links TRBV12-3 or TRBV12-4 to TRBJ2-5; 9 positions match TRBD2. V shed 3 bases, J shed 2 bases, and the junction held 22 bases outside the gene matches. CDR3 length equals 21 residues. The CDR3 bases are TGTGCCAGCAGTTTCTCTTTAGGGGTTAGCGGGAGTGGGCATGCACAAGAGACCCAGTACTTC. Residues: CASSFSLGVSGSGHAQETQYF.

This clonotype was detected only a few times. CDR3 nucleotides: TGTGCCAGCAGCGAACCCCGGCGGTTCTACGAGCAGTACTTC. Protein sequence: CASSEPRRFYEQYF. The rearrangement links TRBV11-2 to TRBJ2-7; unclear D gene. V lost 5 bases to trimming and J lost 3 bases, with 14 bases between them. CDR1 SGHAT and CDR2 FQNNGV come from the germline V gene. The length of the CDR3 is 14 residues. Looking up the rest from reference TRBV11-2 and TRBJ2-7 gives the full variable domain: EAGVAQSPRYKIIEKRQSVAFWCNPISGHATLYWYQQILGQGPKLLIQFQNNGVVDDSQLPKDRFSAERLKGVDSTLKIQPAKLEDSAVYLCASSEPRRFYEQYFGPGTRLTVT.

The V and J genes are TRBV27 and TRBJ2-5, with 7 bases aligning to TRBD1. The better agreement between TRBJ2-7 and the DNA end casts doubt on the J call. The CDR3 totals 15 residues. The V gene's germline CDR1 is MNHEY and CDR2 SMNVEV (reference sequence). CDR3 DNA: TGTGCCAGCAGTGACCACGGACAGGCCGGTTACGAGCAGTACTTC. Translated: CASSDHGQAGYEQYF.

DNA of the CDR3: TGTGCCAGCAGCCCCAGGATGAGCGGGGCGCGGCTGAATACGCAGTATTTT. It codes for CASSPRMSGARLNTQYF. The V gene is TRBV11-3, the J gene TRBJ2-3; the match to TRBD2 covers 7 bases. Germline assignment: CDR1 SGHNT and CDR2 YENEEA. This CDR3 region has 17 residues. J lost 7 bases, V lost 5 bases, and 18 bases had no gene match. Variable domain in full (rest from reference TRBV11-3 and TRBJ2-3): EAGVVQSPRYKIIEKKQPVAFWCNPISGHNTLYWYLQNLGQGPELLIRYENEEAVDDSQLPKDRFSAERLKGVDSTLKIQPAELGDSAVYLCASSPRMSGARLNTQYFGPGTRLTVL.

The CDR3 protein is CASAPDPRQGIHGYTF. CDR3 nucleotides: TGCGCCAGTGCACCCGACCCCCGGCAGGGAATACATGGCTACACCTTC. The V call is TRBV5-1, the J call TRBJ1-2, with D perhaps TRBD1 (5 bases). Germline V CDR1 and CDR2: SGHRS, YFSETQ. The CDR3 runs to 16 residues. The ends were cut back, 8 bases at V and 6 bases at J, with 26 bases in the middle. Full variable domain (remainder filled in from reference TRBV5-1 and TRBJ1-2): KAGVTQTPRYLIKTRGQQVTLSCSPISGHRSVSWYQQTPGQGLQFLFEYFSETQRNKGNFPGRFSGRQFSNSRSEMNVSTLELGDSALYLCASAPDPRQGIHGYTFGSGTRLTVV.

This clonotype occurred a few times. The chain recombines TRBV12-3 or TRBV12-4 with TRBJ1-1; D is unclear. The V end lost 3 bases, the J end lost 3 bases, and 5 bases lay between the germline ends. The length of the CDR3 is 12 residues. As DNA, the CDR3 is TGTGCCAGCAGTTTTGGGTACACTGAAGCTTTCTTT. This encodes CASSFGYTEAFF.

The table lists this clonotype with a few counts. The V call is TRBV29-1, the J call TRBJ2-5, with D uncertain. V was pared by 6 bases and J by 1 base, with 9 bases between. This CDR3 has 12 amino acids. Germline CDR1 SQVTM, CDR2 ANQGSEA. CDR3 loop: CSVLHLQETQYF. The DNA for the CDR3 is TGCAGCGTGCTACACCTCCAAGAGACCCAGTACTTC.